Below, one T cell receptor beta chain is given with its context. Its antigen remains unidentified. These data belong to a study of Ad26.COV2.S vaccination and SARS-CoV-2 variants. As for the study in general: In the study, Ad26.COV2.S was injected intramuscularly once, or twice 56 days apart. Notes on the study in general: Marked by substantial breadth, spike-specific CD8+ and CD4+ T cell responses were reportedly seen after vaccination. Spike-specific TCR breadth in vaccine recipients exceeded that seen in placebo recipients.

The protocol was immunoSEQ multiplex PCR, while the TCRdb copy is restricted to in-frame clones and leaves out a portion. The table shows a few hundred thousand clones, with roughly 86% occurring only once. The sample's treatment: roughly 18 received Ad26.COV2.S at low or high dose, single or two shots; several received placebo; per-sample allocation not given. It was on day 63 after the first vaccine or placebo injection that samples were taken. An adult aged 18-55 years in Boston served as the donor. The clonotype comes from a person between 18 and 65 years old who received the Ad26.COV2.S COVID-19 vaccine or a placebo. Source: peripheral blood, taken in a trial of Ad26.COV2.S vaccine versus placebo.

Here the CDR3 DNA reads TGTGCCAGCAGCCACTTGGAGGGCAATGAGCAGTTCTTC. Translated: CASSHLEGNEQFF. This chain uses TRBV3-1 (or the pseudogene TRBV3-2) with TRBJ2-1; D might be TRBD2 (6 bases). Looked up from germline, CDR1 is LGHDT and CDR2 is YNNKEL (reference sequence). The CDR3 covers 13 residues. Trimming removed 3 bases from V and 6 bases from J, with 9 bases in between.